The 3 T cell receptor beta chains in this list originate from one sample, sequenced in a study of CD8 T cells in Susac syndrome. cDNA came from roughly 0.5 to 1 ug RNA primed by random hexamers. Using its own MiXCR run on the immunoSEQ multiplex PCR reads, TCRdb lists one record per CDR3 protein. The sample includes about 120,000 distinct CDR3 sequences, 85% to 95% of them seen just once. The sequencing input was CD8+ T cells from PBMCs. These receptors came from a human donor in good health.

The J gene is TRBJ1-2, the V gene TRBV20-1; D unclear. The V end was cut by 0 bases, the J end by 0 bases, with 8 bases between. Germline-derived CDR1 and CDR2 are DFQATT and SNEGSKA (reference sequence). This CDR3 is 14 amino acids long. This CDR3 is CSARETVANYGYTF. Written as DNA, the CDR3 is TGCAGTGCTAGAGAGACGGTAGCTAACTATGGCTACACCTTC.

The gene calls are TRBV27 and TRBJ2-7, with TRBD1 matching over 8 bases. V lost 6 bases, J lost 5 bases, and 6 bases stayed unmatched. The CDR3 covers 13 residues. Germline CDR1 and CDR2: MNHEY and SMNVEV (reference sequence). This chain's CDR3 is CASRKTGENEQYF. As DNA, the CDR3 is TGTGCCAGCAGAAAGACAGGGGAAAACGAGCAGTACTTC.

The table lists this clonotype with a count of one. The gene calls are TRBV27 and TRBJ2-1; D ambiguous. The germline gives CDR1 MNHEY, CDR2 SMNVEV (reference sequence). V lost 1 base and J lost 5, with 9 bases in between. The CDR3 length is 14 residues. The CDR3, as DNA: TGTGCCAGCAGTTTATTGCCGTTGAACAATGAGCAGTTCTTC. As protein: CASSLLPLNNEQFF.